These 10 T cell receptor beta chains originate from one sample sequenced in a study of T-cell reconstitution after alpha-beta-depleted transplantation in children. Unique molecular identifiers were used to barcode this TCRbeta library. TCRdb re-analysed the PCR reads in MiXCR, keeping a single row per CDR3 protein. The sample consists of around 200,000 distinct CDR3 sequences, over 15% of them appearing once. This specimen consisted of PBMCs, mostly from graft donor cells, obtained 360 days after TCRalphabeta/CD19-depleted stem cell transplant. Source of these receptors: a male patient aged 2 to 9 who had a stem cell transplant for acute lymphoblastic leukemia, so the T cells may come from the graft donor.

The CDR3 coding sequence is TGTGCCAGCAGCTTAGGGGGCAGGGGGCTCCCCCATACCTACGAGCAGTACTTC. Translating it yields CASSLGGRGLPHTYEQYF. This rearrangement joins TRBV5-5 to TRBJ2-7; 8 positions match TRBD1. The CDR3 runs 18 residues. Looked up from germline, CDR1 is SGHKS and CDR2 is YYEKEE (reference sequence). V dropped 2 bases and J dropped 2; count of bases not matched to a gene: 15.

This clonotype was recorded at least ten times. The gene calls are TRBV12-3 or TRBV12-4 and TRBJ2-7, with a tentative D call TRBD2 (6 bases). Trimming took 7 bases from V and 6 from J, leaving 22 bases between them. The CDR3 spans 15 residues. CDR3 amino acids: CASITQTSPECEQYF. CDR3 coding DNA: TGTGCCAGCATTACCCAGACTAGTCCCGAGTGCGAGCAGTACTTC.

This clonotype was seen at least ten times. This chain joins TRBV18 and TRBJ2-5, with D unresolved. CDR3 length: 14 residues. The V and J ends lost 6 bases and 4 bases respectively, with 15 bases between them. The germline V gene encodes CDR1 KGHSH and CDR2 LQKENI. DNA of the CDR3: TGTGCCAGCTCCCCGACCAGTTCGCCAGAGACCCAGTACTTC. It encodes CASSPTSSPETQYF.

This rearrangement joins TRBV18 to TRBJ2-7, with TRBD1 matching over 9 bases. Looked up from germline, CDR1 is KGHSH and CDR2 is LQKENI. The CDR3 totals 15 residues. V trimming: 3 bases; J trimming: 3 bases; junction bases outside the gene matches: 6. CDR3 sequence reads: CASSPGTGGLYEQYF. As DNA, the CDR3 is TGTGCCAGCTCACCTGGAACAGGGGGCCTCTACGAGCAGTACTTC.

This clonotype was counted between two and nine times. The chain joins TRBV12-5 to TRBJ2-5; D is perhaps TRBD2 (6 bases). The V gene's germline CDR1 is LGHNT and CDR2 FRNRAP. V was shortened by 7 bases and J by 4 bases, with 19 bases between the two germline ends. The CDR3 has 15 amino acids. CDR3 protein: CASVWGPGAGETQYF. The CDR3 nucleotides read TGTGCTAGTGTCTGGGGCCCGGGAGCGGGAGAGACCCAGTACTTC.

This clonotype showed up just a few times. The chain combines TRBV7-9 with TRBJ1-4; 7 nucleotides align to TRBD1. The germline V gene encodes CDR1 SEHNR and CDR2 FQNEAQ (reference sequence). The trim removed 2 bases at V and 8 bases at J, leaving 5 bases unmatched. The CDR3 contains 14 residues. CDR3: CASSLTGVYEKLFF. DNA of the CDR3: TGTGCCAGCAGCTTAACAGGGGTATACGAAAAACTGTTTTTT. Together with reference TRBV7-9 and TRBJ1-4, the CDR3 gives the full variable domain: DTGVSQNPRHKITKRGQNVTFRCDPISEHNRLYWYRQTLGQGPEFLTYFQNEAQLEKSRLLSDRFSAERPKGSFSTLEIQRTEQGDSAMYLCASSLTGVYEKLFFGSGTQLSVL.

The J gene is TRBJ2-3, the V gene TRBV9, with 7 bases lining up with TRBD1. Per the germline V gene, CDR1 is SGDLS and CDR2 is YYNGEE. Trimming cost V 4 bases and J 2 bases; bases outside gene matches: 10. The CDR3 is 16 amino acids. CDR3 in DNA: TGTGCCAGCAGCCCCCTCCGACAGGGCTTCACAGATACGCAGTATTTT. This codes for CASSPLRQGFTDTQYF.

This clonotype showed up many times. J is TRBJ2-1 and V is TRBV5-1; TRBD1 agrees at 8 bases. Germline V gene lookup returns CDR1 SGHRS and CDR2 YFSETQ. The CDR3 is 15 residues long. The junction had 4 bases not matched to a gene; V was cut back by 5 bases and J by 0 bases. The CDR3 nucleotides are TGCGCCAGCAGTCAGGGACAGGACTCCTACAATGAGCAGTTCTTC. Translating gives CASSQGQDSYNEQFF.

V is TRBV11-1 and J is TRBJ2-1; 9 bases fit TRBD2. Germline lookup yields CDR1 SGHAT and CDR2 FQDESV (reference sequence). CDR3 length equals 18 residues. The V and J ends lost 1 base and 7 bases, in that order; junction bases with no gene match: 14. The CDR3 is CASSLGFRDAGGPNEQFF. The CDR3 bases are TGTGCCAGCAGCTTAGGATTCAGGGACGCGGGAGGGCCTAATGAGCAGTTCTTC.

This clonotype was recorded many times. The CDR3 spells CAIIDMSSYEQYF. For the CDR3, the DNA is TGTGCCATCATCGACATGAGCTCCTACGAGCAGTACTTC. The chain joins TRBV10-3 to TRBJ2-7, with D uncertain. Deletions cut 7 bases from V and 0 bases from J, with 10 bases between. CDR3 length equals 13 residues. Germline assignment: CDR1 ENHRY and CDR2 SYGVKD.